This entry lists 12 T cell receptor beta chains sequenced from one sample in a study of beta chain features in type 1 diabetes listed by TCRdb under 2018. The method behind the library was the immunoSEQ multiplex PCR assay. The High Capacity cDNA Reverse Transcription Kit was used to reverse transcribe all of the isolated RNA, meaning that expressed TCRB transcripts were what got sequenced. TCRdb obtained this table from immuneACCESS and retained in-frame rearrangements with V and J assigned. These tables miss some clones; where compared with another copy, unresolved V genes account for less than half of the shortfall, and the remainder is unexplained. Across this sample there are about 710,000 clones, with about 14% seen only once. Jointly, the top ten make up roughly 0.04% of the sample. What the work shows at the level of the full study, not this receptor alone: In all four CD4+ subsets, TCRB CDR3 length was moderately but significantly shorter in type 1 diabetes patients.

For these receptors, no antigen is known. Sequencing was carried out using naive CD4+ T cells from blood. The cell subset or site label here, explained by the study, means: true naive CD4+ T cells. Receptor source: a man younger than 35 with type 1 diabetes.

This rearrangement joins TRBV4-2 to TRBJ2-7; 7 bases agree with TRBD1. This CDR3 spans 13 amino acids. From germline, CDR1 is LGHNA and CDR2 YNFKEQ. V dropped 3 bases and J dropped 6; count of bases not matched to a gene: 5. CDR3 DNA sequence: TGTGCCAGCAGCCAGACGCCAGGGGGCGAGCAGTACTTC. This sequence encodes CASSQTPGGEQYF.

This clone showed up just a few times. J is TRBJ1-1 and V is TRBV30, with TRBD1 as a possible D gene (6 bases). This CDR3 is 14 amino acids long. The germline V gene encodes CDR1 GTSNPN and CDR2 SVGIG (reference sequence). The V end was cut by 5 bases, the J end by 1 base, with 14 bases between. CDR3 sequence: CAWETQGRNTEAFF. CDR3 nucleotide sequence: TGTGCCTGGGAGACTCAGGGGAGGAACACTGAAGCTTTCTTT. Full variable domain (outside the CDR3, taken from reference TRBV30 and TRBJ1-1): SQTIHQWPATLVQPVGSPLSLECTVEGTSNPNLYWYRQAAGRGLQLLFYSVGIGQISSEVPQNLSASRPQDRQFILSSKKLLLSDSGFYLCAWETQGRNTEAFFGQGTRLTVV.

CDR3 residues: CASSLELASGRETQYF. The CDR3 bases are TGTGCCAGCAGCTTAGAGTTGGCTAGCGGGAGGGAGACCCAGTACTTC. The chain carries TRBV7-2 and TRBJ2-5; 11 nucleotides match TRBD2. The germline gives CDR1 SGHTA, CDR2 FQGNSA. The CDR3 has 16 amino acids. V shed 1 base and J 5 bases; nucleotides not matched to a gene: 6.

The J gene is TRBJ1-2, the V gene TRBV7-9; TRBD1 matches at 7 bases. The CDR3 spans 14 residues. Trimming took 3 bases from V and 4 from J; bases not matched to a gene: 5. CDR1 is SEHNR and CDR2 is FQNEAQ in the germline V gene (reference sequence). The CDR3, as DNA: TGTGCCAGCAGCTTGCAGGGGGTGTCCTATGGCTACACCTTC. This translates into CASSLQGVSYGYTF.

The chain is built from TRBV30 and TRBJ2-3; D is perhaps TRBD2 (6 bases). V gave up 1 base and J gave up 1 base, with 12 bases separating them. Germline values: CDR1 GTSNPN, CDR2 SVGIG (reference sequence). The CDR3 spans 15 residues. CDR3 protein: CAWSAWTTRTDTQYF. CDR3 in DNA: TGTGCCTGGAGTGCTTGGACTACCCGCACAGATACGCAGTATTTT.

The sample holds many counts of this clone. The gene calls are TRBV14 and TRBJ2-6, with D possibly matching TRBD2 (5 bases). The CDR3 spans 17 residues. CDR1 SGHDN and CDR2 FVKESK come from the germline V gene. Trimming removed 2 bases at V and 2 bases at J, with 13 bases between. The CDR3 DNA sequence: TGTGCCAGCAGCCAACCTAGGCTAGCTGCTGGGGCCAACGTCCTGACTTTC. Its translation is CASSQPRLAAGANVLTF.

The CDR3 sequence: CASRRSPDNEQFF. The CDR3 DNA follows: TGTGCCAGCAGAAGGAGTCCGGACAATGAGCAGTTCTTC. V and J are TRBV27 and TRBJ2-1; D gene unclear. The germline gives CDR1 MNHEY, CDR2 SMNVEV (reference sequence). The CDR3 loop spans 13 amino acids. Trimming removed 6 bases from V and 5 bases from J, with 11 bases in between.

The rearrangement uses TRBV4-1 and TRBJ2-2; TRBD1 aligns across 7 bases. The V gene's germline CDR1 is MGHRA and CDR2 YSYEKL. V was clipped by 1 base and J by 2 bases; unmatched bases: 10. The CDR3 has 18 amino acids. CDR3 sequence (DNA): TGCGCCAGCAGCCAAGGTCCCAACAGGGGCCCTAACACCGGGGAGCTGTTTTTT. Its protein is CASSQGPNRGPNTGELFF.

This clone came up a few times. CDR3: CAISGSSGSDEQFF. The CDR3 coding sequence is TGTGCCATCAGTGGATCTAGCGGGAGTGATGAGCAGTTCTTC. This rearrangement joins TRBV10-3 to TRBJ2-1, with 10 bases that match TRBD2. Germline assignment: CDR1 ENHRY and CDR2 SYGVKD. Germline trimming cut 4 bases from V and 8 bases from J; bases unmatched to any gene: 5. The CDR3 length is 14 residues.

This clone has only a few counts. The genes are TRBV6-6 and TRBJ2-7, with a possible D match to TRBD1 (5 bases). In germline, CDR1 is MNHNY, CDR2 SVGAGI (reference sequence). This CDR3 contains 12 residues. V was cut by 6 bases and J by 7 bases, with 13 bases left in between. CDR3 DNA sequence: TGTGCCAGCAGAATGACAGAAGGGGAGCAGTACTTC. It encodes CASRMTEGEQYF.

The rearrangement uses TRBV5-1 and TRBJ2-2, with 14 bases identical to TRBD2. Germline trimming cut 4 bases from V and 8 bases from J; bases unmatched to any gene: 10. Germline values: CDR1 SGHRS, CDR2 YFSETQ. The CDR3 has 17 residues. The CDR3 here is CASSETGTSGSAGELFF. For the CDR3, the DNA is TGCGCCAGCAGCGAAACCGGGACTAGCGGGAGTGCTGGGGAGCTGTTTTTT.

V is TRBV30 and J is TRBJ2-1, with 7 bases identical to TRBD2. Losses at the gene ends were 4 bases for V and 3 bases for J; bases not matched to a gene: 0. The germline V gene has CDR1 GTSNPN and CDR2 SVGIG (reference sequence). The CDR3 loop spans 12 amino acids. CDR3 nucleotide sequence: TGTGCCTGGACGGGAGGCTACAATGAGCAGTTCTTC. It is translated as CAWTGGYNEQFF.